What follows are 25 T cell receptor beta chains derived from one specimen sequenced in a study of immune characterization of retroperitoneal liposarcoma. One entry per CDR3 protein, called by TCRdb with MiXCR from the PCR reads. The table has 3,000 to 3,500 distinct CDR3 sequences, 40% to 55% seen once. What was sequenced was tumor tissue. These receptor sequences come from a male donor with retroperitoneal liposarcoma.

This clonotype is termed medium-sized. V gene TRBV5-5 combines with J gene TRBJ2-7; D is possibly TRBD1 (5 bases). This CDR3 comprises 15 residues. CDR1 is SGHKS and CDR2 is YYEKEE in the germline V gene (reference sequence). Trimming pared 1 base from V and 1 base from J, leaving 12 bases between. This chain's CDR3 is CASSLNSGLSYEQYF. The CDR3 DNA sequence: TGTGCCAGCAGCTTGAATTCAGGGCTATCCTACGAGCAGTACTTC.

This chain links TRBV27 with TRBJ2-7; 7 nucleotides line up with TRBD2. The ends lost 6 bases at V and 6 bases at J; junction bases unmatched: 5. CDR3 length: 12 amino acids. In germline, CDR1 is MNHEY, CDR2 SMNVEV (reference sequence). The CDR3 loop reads CASRETSREQYF. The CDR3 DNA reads TGTGCCAGCAGGGAGACTAGCCGCGAGCAGTACTTC.

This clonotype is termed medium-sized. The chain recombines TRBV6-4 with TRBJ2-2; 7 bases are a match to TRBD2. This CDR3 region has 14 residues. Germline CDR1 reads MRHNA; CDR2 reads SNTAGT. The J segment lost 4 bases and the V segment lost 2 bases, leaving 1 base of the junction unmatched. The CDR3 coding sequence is TGTGCCAGCAGTGACGGGAGGGCCACCGGGGAGCTGTTTTTT. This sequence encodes CASSDGRATGELFF.

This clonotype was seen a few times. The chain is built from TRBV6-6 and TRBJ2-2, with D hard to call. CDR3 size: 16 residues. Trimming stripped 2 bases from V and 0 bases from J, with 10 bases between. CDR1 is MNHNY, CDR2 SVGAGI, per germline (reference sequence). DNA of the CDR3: TGTGCCAGCAGTTACCGGTTCGGAGCGAACACCGGGGAGCTGTTTTTT. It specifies CASSYRFGANTGELFF.

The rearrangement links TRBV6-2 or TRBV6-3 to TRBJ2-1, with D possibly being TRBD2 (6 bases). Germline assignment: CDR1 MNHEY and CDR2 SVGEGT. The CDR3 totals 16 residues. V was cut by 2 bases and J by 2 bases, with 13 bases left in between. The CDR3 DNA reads TGTGCCAGCAGTTACGAACCGGGAGTAGCCTACAATGAGCAGTTCTTC. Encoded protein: CASSYEPGVAYNEQFF.

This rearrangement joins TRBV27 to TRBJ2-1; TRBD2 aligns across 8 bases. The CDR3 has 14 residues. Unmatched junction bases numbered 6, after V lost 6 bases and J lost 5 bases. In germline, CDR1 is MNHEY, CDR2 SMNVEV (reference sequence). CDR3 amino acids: CASSAGTSHNEQFF. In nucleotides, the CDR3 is TGTGCCAGCAGCGCCGGGACTAGTCACAATGAGCAGTTCTTC.

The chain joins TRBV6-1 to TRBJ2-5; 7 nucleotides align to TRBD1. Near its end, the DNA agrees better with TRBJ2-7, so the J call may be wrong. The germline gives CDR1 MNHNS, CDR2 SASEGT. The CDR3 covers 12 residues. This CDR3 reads CASSWDSYEQYF. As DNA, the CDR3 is TGTGCCAGCAGTTGGGACAGCTACGAGCAGTACTTC.

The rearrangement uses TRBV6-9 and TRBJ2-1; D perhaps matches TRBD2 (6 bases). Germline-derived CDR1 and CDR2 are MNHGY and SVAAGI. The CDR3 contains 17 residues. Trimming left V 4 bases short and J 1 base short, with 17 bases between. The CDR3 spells CASSLGGRKGSYNEQFF. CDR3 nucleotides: TGTGCCAGCAGTTTAGGTGGGAGGAAGGGGTCCTACAATGAGCAGTTCTTC.

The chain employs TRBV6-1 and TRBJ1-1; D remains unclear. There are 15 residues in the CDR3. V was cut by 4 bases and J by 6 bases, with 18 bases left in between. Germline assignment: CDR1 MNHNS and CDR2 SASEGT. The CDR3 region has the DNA TGTGCCAGCAGTGTCCAGAGTTCCGATTTTTCTGAAGCTTTCTTT. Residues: CASSVQSSDFSEAFF.

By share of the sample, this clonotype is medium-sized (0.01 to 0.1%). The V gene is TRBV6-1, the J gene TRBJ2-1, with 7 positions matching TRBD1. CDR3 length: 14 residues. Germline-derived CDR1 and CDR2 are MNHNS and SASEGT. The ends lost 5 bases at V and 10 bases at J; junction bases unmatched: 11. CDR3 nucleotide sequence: TGTGCCAGCAGTAGAAAGGGGGCGGCGTACGAGCAGTTCTTC. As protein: CASSRKGAAYEQFF.

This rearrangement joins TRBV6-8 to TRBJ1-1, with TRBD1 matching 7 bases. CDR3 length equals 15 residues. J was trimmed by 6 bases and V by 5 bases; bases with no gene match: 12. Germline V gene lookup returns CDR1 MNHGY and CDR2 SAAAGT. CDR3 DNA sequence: TGTGCCAGCAGTGTCACCGGGACAGCGAGGGCTGAAGCTTTCTTT. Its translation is CASSVTGTARAEAFF.

The CDR3 nucleotides read TGTGCCAGCAGTGCCGGGAGGGTTTCAAATGAGCAGTTCTTC. It is translated as CASSAGRVSNEQFF. The rearrangement joins TRBV6-1 to TRBJ2-1, with 8 bases that match TRBD2. The CDR3 runs to 14 residues. V shed 4 bases and J 7 bases; nucleotides not matched to a gene: 6. CDR1 and CDR2 from the germline V gene are MNHNS and SASEGT.

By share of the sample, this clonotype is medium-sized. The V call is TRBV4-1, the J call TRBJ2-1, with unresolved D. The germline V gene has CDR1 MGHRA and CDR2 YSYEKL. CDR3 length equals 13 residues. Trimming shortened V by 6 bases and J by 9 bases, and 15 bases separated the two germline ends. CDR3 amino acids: CASSPPTLSEQFF. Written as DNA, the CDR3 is TGCGCCAGCAGTCCGCCCACTCTCAGTGAGCAGTTCTTC.

CDR3 sequence: CASYNPFRSEQFF. CDR3 bases: TGTGCCAGCTACAACCCCTTTCGTAGTGAGCAGTTCTTC. The chain couples TRBV6-8 to TRBJ2-1; D not resolved. V was pared by 8 bases and J by 9 bases, with 17 bases between. Germline CDR1 is MNHGY and CDR2 is SAAAGT. This CDR3 is built from 13 residues.

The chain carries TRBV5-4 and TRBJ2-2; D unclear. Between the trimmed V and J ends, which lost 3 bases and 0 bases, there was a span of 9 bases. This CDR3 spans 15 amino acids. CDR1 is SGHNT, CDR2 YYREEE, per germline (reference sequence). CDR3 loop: CASSSMSPNTGELFF. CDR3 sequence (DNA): TGTGCCAGCAGCTCCATGTCCCCGAACACCGGGGAGCTGTTTTTT.

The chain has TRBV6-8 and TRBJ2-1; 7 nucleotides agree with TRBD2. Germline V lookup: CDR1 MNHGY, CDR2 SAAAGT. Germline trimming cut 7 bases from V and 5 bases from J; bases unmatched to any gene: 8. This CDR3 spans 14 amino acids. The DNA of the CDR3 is TGTGCCAGCACGGTGGGAGGGCCCCACAATGAGCAGTTCTTC. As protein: CASTVGGPHNEQFF.

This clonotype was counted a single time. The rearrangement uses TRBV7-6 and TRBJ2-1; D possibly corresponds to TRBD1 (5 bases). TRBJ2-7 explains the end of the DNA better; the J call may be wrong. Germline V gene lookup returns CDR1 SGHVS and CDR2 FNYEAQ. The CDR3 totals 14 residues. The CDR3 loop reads CASSLSGFGDEQYF. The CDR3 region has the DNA TGTGCCAGCAGCTTATCAGGGTTTGGCGATGAGCAGTACTTC.

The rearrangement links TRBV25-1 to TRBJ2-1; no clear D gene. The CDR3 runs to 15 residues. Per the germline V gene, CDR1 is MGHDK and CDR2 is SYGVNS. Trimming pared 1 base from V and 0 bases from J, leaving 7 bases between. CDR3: CASSELKSSYNEQFF. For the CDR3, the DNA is TGTGCCAGCAGTGAATTAAAGAGCTCCTACAATGAGCAGTTCTTC. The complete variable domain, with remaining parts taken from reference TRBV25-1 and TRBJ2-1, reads EADIYQTPRYLVIGTGKKITLECSQTMGHDKMYWYQQDPGMELHLIHYSYGVNSTEKGDLSSESTVSRIRTEHFPLTLESARPSHTSQYLCASSELKSSYNEQFFGPGTRLTVL.

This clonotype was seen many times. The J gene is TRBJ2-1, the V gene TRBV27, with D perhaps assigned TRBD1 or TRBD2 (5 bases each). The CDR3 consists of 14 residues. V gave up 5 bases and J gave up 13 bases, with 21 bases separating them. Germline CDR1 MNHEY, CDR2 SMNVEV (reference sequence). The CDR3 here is CASSPRDGEETQFF. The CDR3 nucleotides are TGTGCCAGCAGTCCCCGGGACGGGGAAGAGACCCAGTTCTTC.

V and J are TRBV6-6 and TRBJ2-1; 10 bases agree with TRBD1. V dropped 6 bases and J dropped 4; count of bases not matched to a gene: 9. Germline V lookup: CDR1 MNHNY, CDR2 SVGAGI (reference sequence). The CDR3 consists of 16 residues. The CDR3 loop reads CASRATGGQSYNEQFF. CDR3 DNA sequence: TGTGCCAGCAGGGCGACAGGGGGCCAAAGTTACAATGAGCAGTTCTTC.

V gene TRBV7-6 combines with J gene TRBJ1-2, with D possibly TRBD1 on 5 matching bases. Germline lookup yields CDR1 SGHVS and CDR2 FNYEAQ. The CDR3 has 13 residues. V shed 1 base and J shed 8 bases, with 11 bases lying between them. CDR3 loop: CASSLGRGRGYTF. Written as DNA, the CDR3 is TGTGCCAGCAGCTTAGGGAGGGGCCGGGGCTACACCTTC.

This CDR3 is CASSFWGSNEQYF. CDR3 nucleotides: TGTGCCAGCAGCTTCTGGGGATCCAATGAGCAGTACTTC. This sequence joins TRBV7-2 and TRBJ2-5, with D hard to call. V lost 3 bases to trimming and J lost 11 bases, with 16 bases between them. The CDR3 is made up of 13 amino acids. Germline lookup yields CDR1 SGHTA and CDR2 FQGNSA.

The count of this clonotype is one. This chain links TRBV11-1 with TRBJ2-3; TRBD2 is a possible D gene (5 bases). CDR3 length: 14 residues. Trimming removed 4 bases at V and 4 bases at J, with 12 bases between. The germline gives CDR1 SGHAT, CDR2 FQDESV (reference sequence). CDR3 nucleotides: TGTGCCAGCAGCTCGCGAGCGGAGGCAGATACGCAGTATTTT. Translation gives CASSSRAEADTQYF.

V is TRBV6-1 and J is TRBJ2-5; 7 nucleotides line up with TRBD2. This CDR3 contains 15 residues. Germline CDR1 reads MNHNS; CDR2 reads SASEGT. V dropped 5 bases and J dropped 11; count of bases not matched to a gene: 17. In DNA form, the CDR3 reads TGTGCCAGCAGTTTTTACAAGGGGAGGGTCAATGAGCAGTACTTC. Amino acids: CASSFYKGRVNEQYF.

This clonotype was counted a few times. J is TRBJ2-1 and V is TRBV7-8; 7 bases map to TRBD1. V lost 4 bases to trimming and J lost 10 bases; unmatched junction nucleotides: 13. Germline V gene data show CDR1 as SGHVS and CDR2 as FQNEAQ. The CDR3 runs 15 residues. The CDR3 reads CASSSLADRAYEQFF. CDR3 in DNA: TGTGCCAGCAGCTCCCTCGCCGACAGGGCCTACGAGCAGTTCTTC.